A selection of T cell receptor beta chains follows, all from one sample in a study of blood T cell repertoires in COVID-19. TCRdb's copy holds only in-frame clones and misses some; the assay was immunoSEQ multiplex PCR. The sample has 160,000 or so clones, roughly 90% seen once. The sample taken for sequencing was peripheral blood. The receptor source for this set is a man between 18 and 35 years old with acute or convalescent COVID-19. Each CDR3 is given with its conserved first and last residue. The D gene is left open where the match is weak. Size is omitted from some rows. Given values are once, few, many or a class for expanded clones.

CDR3aa	CDR3nt	d_gene	j_gene	abundance	v_gene	len
CASSAFPQTSGYNEQFF	TGTGCCAGCTCAGCCTTCCCACAGACTAGCGGATACAATGAGCAGTTCTTC	TRBD2	TRBJ2-1	-	TRBV18	17
CASSWFDGGNRGDQPQHF	TGTGCCAGCAGCTGGTTCGATGGTGGGAACAGGGGAGATCAGCCCCAGCATTTT	TRBD1	TRBJ1-5	-	TRBV11-3	18
CASSFGLVNNEQFF	TGTGCCAGCAGCTTTGGACTAGTAAACAATGAGCAGTTCTTC	TRBD2	TRBJ2-1	-	TRBV7-2	14
CASSGTGTYGYTF	TGTGCCAGCAGCGGGACAGGAACTTATGGCTACACCTTC	TRBD1	TRBJ1-2	once	TRBV6-5	13
CAISGGTASGANVLTF	TGTGCCATCAGTGGGGGGACAGCTTCTGGGGCCAACGTCCTGACTTTC	TRBD1	TRBJ2-6	-	TRBV10-3	16
CASSPSGGTEAFF	TGTGCCAGCAGCCCCTCGGGTGGGACTGAAGCTTTCTTT	-	TRBJ1-1	-	TRBV11-2	13
CASTSSHNYGYTF	TGTGCCAGCACATCCAGTCATAACTATGGCTACACCTTC	-	TRBJ1-2	-	TRBV6-4	13
CASSVAGYRNEQFF	TGTGCCAGCAGCGTAGCAGGGTATCGGAATGAGCAGTTCTTC	-	TRBJ2-1	-	TRBV9	14
CASSELGSEGDIQDSNQPQHF	TGTGCCAGCAGTGAACTCGGTAGTGAGGGAGACATCCAAGATAGCAATCAGCCCCAGCATTTT	-	TRBJ1-5	-	TRBV2	21
CASTRQGAIRGNSPLHF	TGTGCCAGCACCCGACAGGGCGCGATCCGGGGGAATTCACCCCTCCACTTT	TRBD1	TRBJ1-6	-	TRBV7-2	17
CASTAANYGYTF	TGTGCCAGCACGGCAGCTAACTATGGCTACACCTTC	-	TRBJ1-2	-	TRBV4-2	12
CSASPLLAGTSYEQYF	TGCAGTGCTAGTCCCCTTCTAGCGGGAACCTCCTACGAGCAGTACTTC	TRBD2	TRBJ2-7	-	TRBV20-1	16
CASSQELAGTGELFF	TGTGCCAGCAGCCAAGAACTAGCGGGCACCGGGGAGCTGTTTTTT	TRBD2	TRBJ2-2	-	TRBV4-2	15
CATSDGEVSGANVLTF	TGTGCCACCAGTGATGGGGAGGTCTCTGGGGCCAACGTCCTGACTTTC	-	TRBJ2-6	-	TRBV24-1	16
CASTGDSYEQYF	TGTGCCAGCACCGGTGACTCCTACGAGCAGTACTTC	-	TRBJ2-7	-	TRBV5-5	12
CASSPSAGVKGSPLHF	TGTGCCAGCAGCCCCTCCGCAGGGGTTAAGGGTTCACCCCTCCACTTT	-	TRBJ1-6	-	TRBV7-9	16
CASSIGDRGPDEKLFF	TGTGCCAGTAGTATAGGTGATAGGGGGCCCGATGAAAAACTGTTTTTT	TRBD1	TRBJ1-4	-	TRBV19	16
CASSYGGGEDQPQHF	TGTGCCAGCAGTTACGGAGGGGGGGAGGATCAGCCCCAGCATTTT	-	TRBJ1-5	-	TRBV6-6	15
CASSPGTGLYEQYF	TGTGCCAGCAGCCCCGGGACAGGGCTTTACGAGCAGTACTTC	TRBD1	TRBJ2-7	-	TRBV6-5	14
CASSPPRNEQFF	TGTGCCAGCTCACCACCGCGCAACGAGCAGTTCTTC	-	TRBJ2-1	-	TRBV18	12
CASSYGGPSRDEQYF	TGTGCCAGCAGTTACGGAGGACCTTCCAGAGACGAGCAGTACTTC	-	TRBJ2-7	-	TRBV6-5	15
CASSGGGTRYGYTF	TGTGCCAGCAGTGGGGGGGGCACGAGGTATGGCTACACCTTC	-	TRBJ1-2	-	TRBV2	14
CASSPREGGNTEAFF	TGTGCCAGCTCACCACGGGAAGGGGGGAACACTGAAGCTTTCTTT	-	TRBJ1-1	once	TRBV18	15
CASSAQGPSSYEQYF	TGTGCCAGCAGCGCACAGGGCCCGAGCTCCTACGAGCAGTACTTC	-	TRBJ2-7	-	TRBV5-8	15
CASSIFHRGGGATDTQYF	TGTGCCAGTAGTATATTCCATCGGGGCGGGGGGGCCACAGATACGCAGTATTTT	TRBD2	TRBJ2-3	-	TRBV19	18
CAHQGGGYNEQFF	TGTGCCCACCAAGGGGGGGGCTACAATGAGCAGTTCTTC	-	TRBJ2-1	-	TRBV6-6	13
CATLLNEQFF	TGTGCCACCCTTTTGAATGAGCAGTTCTTC	-	TRBJ2-1	-	TRBV21-1	10
CASSPQTGFHLYGYTF	TGTGCCAGCAGCCCCCAAACAGGGTTCCATCTCTATGGCTACACCTTC	-	TRBJ1-2	-	TRBV3-1/TRBV3-2	16
CASSLRQGATNTEAFF	TGTGCCAGCAGCCTAAGACAGGGGGCAACGAACACTGAAGCTTTCTTT	TRBD1	TRBJ1-1	-	TRBV3-1/TRBV3-2	16
CASSYDRGYGYTF	TGTGCCAGTAGTTACGACAGGGGGTATGGCTACACCTTC	TRBD1	TRBJ1-2	-	TRBV19	13
CASNLPGGTQYF	TGTGCCAGCAACCTCCCGGGGGGGACCCAGTACTTC	TRBD2	TRBJ2-5	-	TRBV27	12
CASSPLGLLGPNYGYTF	TGTGCCAGTAGTCCATTGGGACTTCTCGGACCCAACTATGGCTACACCTTC	-	TRBJ1-2	-	TRBV19	17
CASSPGQGEVDEQFF	TGCGCCAGCAGCCCCGGACAGGGAGAGGTCGATGAGCAGTTCTTC	TRBD1	TRBJ2-1	-	TRBV5-1	15
CASSEEARDRGQAFF	TGTGCCAGCAGTGAAGAGGCCCGGGACAGGGGACAAGCTTTCTTT	TRBD1	TRBJ1-1	-	TRBV2	15
CASSGRTGGRNTDTQYF	TGTGCCAGCTCAGGCCGGACAGGGGGCAGAAACACAGATACGCAGTATTTT	TRBD1	TRBJ2-3	-	TRBV18	17
CASQKDRGGDTQYF	TGTGCCAGCCAAAAGGACAGAGGGGGAGATACGCAGTATTTT	-	TRBJ2-3	-	TRBV2	14
CASKPGYSDYGYTF	TGTGCCAGCAAACCCGGGTATAGTGACTATGGCTACACCTTC	-	TRBJ1-2	-	TRBV27	14
CASSLDGSLSEQYF	TGTGCCAGCAGCTTAGACGGGAGTCTCTCCGAGCAGTACTTC	-	TRBJ2-7	-	TRBV7-2	14
CASSYADGTGVGYTF	TGTGCCAGCAGTTACGCGGACGGGACAGGGGTTGGCTACACCTTC	TRBD1	TRBJ1-2	-	TRBV6-5	15
CATSIIRQSPYEQYF	TGTGCCACCAGTATCATCAGGCAGTCCCCCTACGAGCAGTACTTC	-	TRBJ2-7	-	TRBV24-1	15
CAWSGGQVNYGYTF	TGTGCCTGGAGTGGGGGACAGGTTAACTATGGCTACACCTTC	TRBD1	TRBJ1-2	-	TRBV30	14
CASSSFNTEAFF	TGTGCCAGCAGCTCCTTCAACACTGAAGCTTTCTTT	-	TRBJ1-1	-	TRBV7-9	12
CASSLSGGQHNQPQHF	TGTGCCAGCAGTTTATCGGGTGGGCAGCACAATCAGCCCCAGCATTTT	-	TRBJ1-5	-	TRBV27	16
CASGCSGTGHF	TGTGCTAGTGGTTGTTCCGGGACAGGGCACTTC	TRBD1	TRBJ2-5	-	TRBV12-5	11
CASSDRVNTEAFF	TGTGCCAGCAGTGATCGGGTGAACACTGAAGCTTTCTTT	-	TRBJ1-1	-	TRBV6-1	13
CASRPQVTNYGYTF	TGTGCCAGCAGGCCCCAGGTAACCAACTATGGCTACACCTTC	-	TRBJ1-2	-	TRBV28	14
CASGTTGGLDGYTF	TGTGCCAGCGGGACAACAGGGGGGCTTGATGGCTACACCTTC	TRBD1	TRBJ1-2	-	TRBV2	14
CASSQDWTDRGYTF	TGCGCCAGCAGCCAAGATTGGACAGACAGGGGCTACACCTTC	-	TRBJ1-2	-	TRBV4-1	14
CASSQSSQGDSYEQYF	TGCGCCAGCAGTCAATCATCACAGGGTGATTCCTACGAGCAGTACTTC	-	TRBJ2-7	-	TRBV23-1	16
CASSSWDRASRYEQYF	TGTGCCAGCAGTTCCTGGGACAGGGCCTCCCGATACGAGCAGTACTTC	TRBD1	TRBJ2-7	few	TRBV27	16
CASSLGSGGDGGELFF	TGCGCCAGCAGCTTGGGTTCGGGGGGCGACGGCGGGGAGCTGTTTTTT	-	TRBJ2-2	-	TRBV5-1	16
CASSLDSYLNTEAFF	TGTGCCAGCAGCTTGGATAGCTACTTGAACACTGAAGCTTTCTTT	-	TRBJ1-1	-	TRBV7-9	15
CASGLAYNEQFF	TGTGCTAGTGGTTTGGCATACAATGAGCAGTTCTTC	-	TRBJ2-1	-	TRBV12-5	12